Each of the 6 T cell receptor beta chains below was sequenced from the same sample in a study of cytomegalovirus exposure and HLA in healthy donors. The PCR ran on 60 Vbeta and 13 Jbeta primers. Using immunoSEQ multiplex PCR, the repertoire was profiled, and TCRdb retains in-frame clones only, with some absent. The table lists 190,000 or so clones, more than 75% of them singletons. The sequenced material came from PBMCs. The source of these receptors is a male donor in good health and CMV-seropositive.

V is TRBV11-2 and J is TRBJ1-3; TRBD1 is a possible D gene (6 bases). The CDR3 is made up of 14 amino acids. Per germline, CDR1 SGHAT and CDR2 FQNNGV. With 9 bases removed from V and 2 bases from J, the gap between germline ends came to 14 bases. The CDR3, as DNA: TGTGCCAGTAAACTCGGGACACCTGGAAACACCATATATTTT. Its protein is CASKLGTPGNTIYF.

The rearrangement uses TRBV11-2 and TRBJ2-2; no definite D call. Deletions cut 2 bases from V and 10 bases from J, with 11 bases between. The CDR3 covers 13 residues. CDR1 and CDR2 from the germline V gene are SGHAT and FQNNGV. The CDR3 bases are TGTGCCAGCAGCTTAAGGCGGCCAACGGAGCTGTTTTTT. It codes for CASSLRRPTELFF. The variable domain in full, with the rest retrieved from reference TRBV11-2 and TRBJ2-2, is EAGVAQSPRYKIIEKRQSVAFWCNPISGHATLYWYQQILGQGPKLLIQFQNNGVVDDSQLPKDRFSAERLKGVDSTLKIQPAKLEDSAVYLCASSLRRPTELFFGEGSRLTVL.

J is TRBJ2-5 and V is TRBV6-1; D is ambiguous. Gene TRBJ2-7 matches the end of the DNA better, so the J call may be wrong. This CDR3 is built from 12 residues. Germline values: CDR1 MNHNS, CDR2 SASEGT. The DNA for the CDR3 is TGTGCCAGCAGTGAATCCGTCTACGAGCAGTACTTC. Its protein product is CASSESVYEQYF.

The V gene is TRBV27, the J gene TRBJ2-7, with 7 positions matching TRBD1. J lost 7 bases, V lost 2 bases, and 38 bases had no gene match. Germline values: CDR1 MNHEY, CDR2 SMNVEV (reference sequence). This CDR3 comprises 24 residues. This chain's CDR3 is CASSLTPPTYWTGEVTGDPREQYF. The CDR3 DNA follows: TGTGCCAGCAGTTTAACTCCCCCCACATATTGGACAGGTGAGGTGACAGGTGACCCCCGGGAGCAGTACTTC.

The chain combines TRBV4-1 with TRBJ2-7; D is possibly TRBD2 (5 bases). This CDR3 is 15 amino acids long. Trimming took 8 bases from V and 7 from J, leaving 24 bases between them. Germline V CDR1 and CDR2: MGHRA, YSYEKL. Here the CDR3 DNA reads TGCGCCAGCTCCCGAGGGATGGACGGAGGAGCAGAGCAGTACTTC. It specifies CASSRGMDGGAEQYF.

V and J are TRBV9 and TRBJ2-5; D possibly corresponds to TRBD1 (6 bases). The CDR3 covers 15 residues. The V and J ends lost 4 bases and 4 bases respectively, with 17 bases between them. Germline V gene sequence: CDR1 SGDLS, CDR2 YYNGEE. The CDR3 sequence: CASSFTGTPIETQYF. CDR3 bases: TGTGCCAGCAGCTTTACCGGGACACCCATAGAGACCCAGTACTTC.